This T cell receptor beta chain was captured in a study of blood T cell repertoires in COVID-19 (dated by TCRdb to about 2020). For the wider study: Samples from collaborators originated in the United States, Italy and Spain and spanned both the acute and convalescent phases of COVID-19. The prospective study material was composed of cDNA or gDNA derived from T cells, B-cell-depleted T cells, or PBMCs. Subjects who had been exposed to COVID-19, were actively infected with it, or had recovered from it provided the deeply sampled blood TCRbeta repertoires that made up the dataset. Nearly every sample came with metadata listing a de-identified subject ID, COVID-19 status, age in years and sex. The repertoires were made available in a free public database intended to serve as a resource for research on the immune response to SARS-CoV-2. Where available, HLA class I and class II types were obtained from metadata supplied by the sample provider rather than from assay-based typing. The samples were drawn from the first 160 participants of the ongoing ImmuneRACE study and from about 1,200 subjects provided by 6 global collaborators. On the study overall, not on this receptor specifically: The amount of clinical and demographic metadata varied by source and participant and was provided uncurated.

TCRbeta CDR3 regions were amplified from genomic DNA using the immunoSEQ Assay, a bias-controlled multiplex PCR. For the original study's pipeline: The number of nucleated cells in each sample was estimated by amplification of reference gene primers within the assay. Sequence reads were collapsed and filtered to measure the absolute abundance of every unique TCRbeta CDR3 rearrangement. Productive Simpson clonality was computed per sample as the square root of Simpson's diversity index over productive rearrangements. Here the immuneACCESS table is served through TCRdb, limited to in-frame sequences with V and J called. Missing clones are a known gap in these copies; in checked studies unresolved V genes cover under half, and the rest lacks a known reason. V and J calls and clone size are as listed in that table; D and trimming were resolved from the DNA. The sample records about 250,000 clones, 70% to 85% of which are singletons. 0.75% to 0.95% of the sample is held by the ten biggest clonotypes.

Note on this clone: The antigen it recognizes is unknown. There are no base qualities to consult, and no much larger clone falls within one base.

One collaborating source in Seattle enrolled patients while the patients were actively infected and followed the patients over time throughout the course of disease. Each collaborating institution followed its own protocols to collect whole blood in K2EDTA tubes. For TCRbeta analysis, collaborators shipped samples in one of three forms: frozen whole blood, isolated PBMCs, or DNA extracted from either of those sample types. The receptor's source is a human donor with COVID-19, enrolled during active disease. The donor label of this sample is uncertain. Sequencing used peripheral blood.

The CDR3 protein is CASSVGGAREKLFF. The nucleotide sequence is TGTGCCAGCAGCGTAGGGGGAGCACGGGAAAAACTGTTTTTT. The rearrangement joined TRBV9 to TRBJ1-4, with no confidently assigned D gene. According to the germline V gene, CDR1 reads SGDLS and CDR2 reads YYNGEE. V and J are truncated by 0 bases and 8 bases respectively, leaving an intervening sequence of 11 bases. Its CDR3 holds 14 amino acids, cysteine through phenylalanine. Kept here is only the CDR3 DNA, which spans 42 bases and is read in frame from base 1.